The rows below give T cell receptor beta chains drawn from one sample of a study of T cells in Graves' hyperthyroidism and ophthalmopathy. TCRdb fed the multiplex PCR reads into MiXCR, producing one record per CDR3 protein. Of roughly 600,000 distinct CDR3 sequences listed, about 15% are singletons. Source material: blood. Receptor source: a woman in her 50s with Graves' ophthalmopathy. The CDR3 runs from the conserved cysteine through the conserved F or W. D genes are given only for firm matches. Clone size is stated in some rows and not others, as once, few, many or a class when expanded.

J | size | D | V | CDR3 | DNA
TRBJ2-7 | . | . | TRBV27 | CAPNRRDRSPSYEQYF | TGTGCGCCAAATAGGAGGGATAGGAGTCCTTCCTACGAGCAGTACTTC
TRBJ2-7 | many | TRBD2 | TRBV7-2 | CASSLAGGRTPYEQYF | TGTGCCAGCAGCTTAGCAGGCGGGAGAACCCCCTACGAGCAGTACTTC
TRBJ1-1 | many | . | TRBV27 | CASSWGGRNTEAFF | TGTGCCAGCAGTTGGGGGGGGAGGAACACTGAAGCTTTCTTT
TRBJ2-5 | many | . | TRBV6-1 | CASSESGAQETQYF | TGTGCCAGCAGTGAGTCCGGGGCCCAAGAGACCCAGTACTTC
TRBJ2-3 | many | . | TRBV12-3/TRBV12-4 | CASGPGGSTQYF | TGTGCCAGCGGCCCCGGGGGAAGTACGCAGTATTTT
TRBJ1-1 | many | . | TRBV2 | CASSEALEAFF | TGTGCCAGCAGTGAAGCGTTGGAGGCTTTCTTT
TRBJ1-3 | many | . | TRBV2 | CASSEATGPSSGNTIYF | TGTGCCAGCAGTGAAGCTACAGGGCCCAGCTCTGGAAACACCATATATTTT
TRBJ2-1 | few | TRBD1 | TRBV25-1 | CASSALDRSVSNEQFF | TGTGCCAGCAGTGCCCTGGACAGGTCCGTTTCGAATGAGCAGTTCTTC
TRBJ2-3 | many | TRBD1 | TRBV5-1 | CASSRAPGQGIGDTQYF | TGCGCCAGCAGCCGCGCCCCGGGACAGGGGATAGGAGATACGCAGTATTTT
TRBJ2-7 | many | TRBD1 | TRBV10-3 | CAIGQGAYEQYF | TGTGCCATCGGACAGGGGGCCTACGAGCAGTACTTC
TRBJ2-5 | many | . | TRBV7-3 | CASSLYGVDQETQYF | TGTGCCAGCAGCTTATACGGGGTGGACCAAGAGACCCAGTACTTC
TRBJ1-1 | . | TRBD1 | TRBV19 | CASSWPPGGDTEAFF | TGTGCCAGTAGTTGGCCGCCAGGGGGGGACACTGAAGCTTTCTTT
TRBJ2-1 | once | TRBD2 | TRBV6-5 | CASSYNHASGTSGLSRIGQFF | TGTGCCAGCAGTTACAACCACGCCTCCGGGACTAGCGGTCTTAGTAGGATTGGGCAGTTCTTC
TRBJ2-3 | many | TRBD2 | TRBV28 | CASSLSASGRADTQYF | TGTGCCAGCAGTTTATCGGCTAGCGGGAGAGCAGATACGCAGTATTTT
TRBJ2-7 | many | . | TRBV2 | CASSEQDAYEQYF | TGTGCCAGCAGTGAGCAGGACGCCTACGAGCAGTACTTC
TRBJ2-3 | many | TRBD2 | TRBV18 | CASSPPSGARDTQYF | TGTGCCAGCTCACCTCCCAGCGGGGCCCGAGATACGCAGTATTTT
TRBJ2-1 | many | TRBD1 | TRBV5-1 | CASSLVMTGLQNEQFF | TGCGCCAGCAGCTTGGTCATGACAGGGCTGCAGAATGAGCAGTTCTTC
TRBJ2-1 | . | . | TRBV6-1 | CASSPKNNEQFF | TGTGCCAGCAGCCCAAAAAACAATGAGCAGTTCTTC
TRBJ2-5 | few | TRBD2 | TRBV24-1 | CATSDSRTSGETQYF | TGTGCCACCAGTGATTCTAGGACTAGCGGAGAGACCCAGTACTTC
TRBJ1-2 | many | . | TRBV30 | CAWSVESRGYGYTF | TGTGCCTGGAGTGTAGAGTCGCGGGGGTATGGCTACACCTTC
TRBJ2-1 | few | TRBD2 | TRBV5-4 | CASSSLAAGVYNEQFF | TGTGCCAGCAGCTCACTAGCGGCAGGGGTCTACAATGAGCAGTTCTTC
TRBJ2-1 | many | . | TRBV10-3 | CAISVGAQYEQFF | TGTGCCATCAGCGTCGGAGCACAATATGAGCAGTTCTTC
TRBJ2-3 | few | TRBD2 | TRBV25-1 | CASRGLAGTMVGTDTRYF | TGTGCCAGCAGAGGACTAGCGGGAACGATGGTAGGCACAGATACGCGGTATTTT
TRBJ2-1 | . | . | TRBV5-1 | CASSLGPGRKNNEQFF | TGCGCCAGCAGCTTGGGCCCCGGGAGAAAGAACAATGAGCAGTTCTTC
TRBJ2-1 | many | . | TRBV7-9 | CASRDRQKGGQSYNEQFF | TGTGCCAGCAGGGACAGGCAAAAGGGGGGCCAATCCTACAATGAGCAGTTCTTC
TRBJ2-5 | many | TRBD2 | TRBV20-1 | CSAPRTSGETQYF | TGCAGTGCCCCCCGGACTAGCGGAGAGACCCAGTACTTC
TRBJ2-1 | many | TRBD2 | TRBV12-3/TRBV12-4 | CASSLIAGKGGNEQFF | TGTGCCAGCAGTTTAATAGCGGGAAAAGGTGGGAATGAGCAGTTCTTC
TRBJ2-3 | many | . | TRBV20-1 | CSARPTGTDTQYF | TGCAGTGCTAGACCTACAGGCACAGATACGCAGTATTTT
TRBJ2-7 | . | . | TRBV6-5 | CASSYSEAYSCEQYF | TGTGCCAGCAGTTACTCTGAGGCCTACTCCTGCGAGCAGTACTTC
TRBJ1-1 | . | . | TRBV30 | CASSIQSDTEAFF | TGTGCCAGTAGTATTCAGTCGGACACTGAAGCTTTCTTT
TRBJ1-2 | many | . | TRBV5-1 | CASSLVSQTDGYTF | TGCGCCAGCAGCTTGGTCTCGCAGACTGATGGCTACACCTTC
TRBJ2-7 | . | TRBD1 | TRBV12-5 | CASGLPPGQGLYEQYF | TGTGCTAGTGGTCTCCCGCCGGGACAGGGTCTTTACGAGCAGTACTTC
TRBJ1-5 | many | . | TRBV7-8 | CASSLRQGYSNQPQHF | TGTGCCAGCAGCTTACGGCAGGGTTATAGCAATCAGCCCCAGCATTTT
TRBJ1-6 | . | . | TRBV4-1 | CASSQDLGNNSPLHF | TGCGCCAGCAGCCAAGATCTAGGCAATAATTCACCCCTCCACTTT
TRBJ2-7 | many | TRBD1 | TRBV28 | CASETSGQGGEQYF | TGTGCCAGCGAAACCTCCGGACAGGGGGGCGAGCAGTACTTC
TRBJ1-1 | many | . | TRBV12-3/TRBV12-4 | CASSLVSENTEAFF | TGTGCCAGCAGTTTAGTCTCGGAGAACACTGAAGCTTTCTTT
TRBJ1-1 | . | . | TRBV7-8 | CASSLTEGTEAFF | TGTGCCAGCAGCTTGACAGAGGGGACTGAAGCTTTCTTT
TRBJ2-7 | few | TRBD2 | TRBV18 | CASSVAGDEQYF | TGTGCCAGCTCAGTAGCGGGAGACGAGCAGTACTTC
TRBJ2-2 | . | TRBD2 | TRBV6-2/TRBV6-3 | CASRGLAGVSGELFF | TGTGCCAGCCGTGGACTAGCGGGAGTAAGCGGGGAGCTGTTTTTT
TRBJ1-2 | many | . | TRBV6-1 | CASRAQHNNHYGYTF | TGTGCCAGCAGAGCCCAACACAACAATCACTATGGCTACACCTTC
TRBJ1-2 | few | TRBD1 | TRBV27 | CASGDRENYGYTF | TGTGCCAGCGGGGACAGGGAGAACTATGGCTACACCTTC